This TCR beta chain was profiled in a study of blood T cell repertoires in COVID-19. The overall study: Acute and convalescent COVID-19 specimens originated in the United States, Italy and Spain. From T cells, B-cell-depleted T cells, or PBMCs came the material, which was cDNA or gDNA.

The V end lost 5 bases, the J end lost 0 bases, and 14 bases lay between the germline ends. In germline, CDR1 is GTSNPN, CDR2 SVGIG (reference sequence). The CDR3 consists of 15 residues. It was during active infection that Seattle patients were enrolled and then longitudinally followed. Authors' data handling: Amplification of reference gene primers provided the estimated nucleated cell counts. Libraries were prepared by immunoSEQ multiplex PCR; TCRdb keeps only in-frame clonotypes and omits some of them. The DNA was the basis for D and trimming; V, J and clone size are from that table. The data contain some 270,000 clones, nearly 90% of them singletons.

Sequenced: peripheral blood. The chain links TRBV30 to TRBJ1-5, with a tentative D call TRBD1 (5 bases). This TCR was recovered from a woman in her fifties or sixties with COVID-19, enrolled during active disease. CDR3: CAWGPGEISNQPQHF. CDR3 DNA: TGTGCCTGGGGGCCGGGGGAAATTAGCAATCAGCCCCAGCATTTT.